This T cell receptor (beta chain) appears in the sequencing data of a study of long-term antiretroviral therapy in people with HIV. The V gene's germline CDR1 is LNHDA and CDR2 SQIVND (reference sequence). The CDR3 has 15 amino acids. The V end lost 3 bases, the J end lost 2 bases, and 10 bases lay between the germline ends. With survey level as its setting, the immunoSEQ assay was v3.0. Here immunoSEQ multiplex PCR was the method, and the copy in TCRdb shows in-frame clones only, minus some. The sample lists 25,000 to 30,000 clones, roughly 84% occurring once. This TCR was sampled from a man younger than 35 with HIV. Sequencing was performed on unsorted PBMCs, taken 0.4 years after starting antiretroviral therapy. This chain links TRBV19 with TRBJ1-4; no firm D call. CDR3 in amino acids: CASSIQRGTNEKLFF. The CDR3 DNA reads TGTGCCAGTAGTATTCAAAGAGGCACTAATGAAAAACTGTTTTTT.